This T cell receptor beta chain was captured by sequencing in a study of T-cell memory formation after mild COVID-19. TCRdb processed the 5' RACE reads anew with MiXCR; each CDR3 protein has one entry. The table lists about 610,000 distinct CDR3 sequences, around 16% of them singletons. The study's findings and limits: Some responding clones appeared in pre-infection memory, suggesting cross-reactive memory joined. CD4+ contracting clones lay mainly in CM and EM, CD8+ ones in EMRA. Clones contracting over day 15 to 85 were CD4/CD8 balanced, with later expanders leaning CD4+.

A word on this clonotype: Its antigen is still unknown.

The sequenced sample was PBMCs or a T cell subset sorted from them (not recorded which). The TCR was taken from an adult woman who had mild COVID-19 (a few samples of this study predate the infection). Cell type and time point are not known.

The CDR3 bases are TGTGCCAGCAGCACACAGGGAGGAGCCCAGCATTTT. This translates into CASSTQGGAQHF. The chain uses TRBV7-2 and TRBJ1-5; D perhaps matches TRBD1 (6 bases). The V gene lost 5 bases and the J gene lost 11 bases, with 13 bases spanning the gap. The CDR3 consists of 12 residues. Germline values: CDR1 SGHTA, CDR2 FQGNSA. The full variable domain, with the rest looked up from reference TRBV7-2 and TRBJ1-5, is GAGVSQSPSNKVTEKGKDVELRCDPISGHTALYWYRQSLGQGLEFLIYFQGNSAPDKSGLPSDRFSAERTGGSVSTLTIQRTQQEDSAVYLCASSTQGGAQHFGDGTRLSIL.